The 10 T cell receptor beta chains below were found in one sample sequenced in a study of T cell changes during pregnancy in multiple sclerosis. Data came from immunoSEQ multiplex PCR; TCRdb stores just in-frame clones and leaves some out. Here the sample spans around 39,000 clones, around 92% being singletons. The sequencing sample was made of PBMCs (not recorded whether the cells were cultured). The receptors come from a female donor with multiple sclerosis, enrolled in a pregnancy study.

The rearrangement joins TRBV5-4 to TRBJ2-5; TRBD1 matches 9 bases. Germline V gene lookup returns CDR1 SGHNT and CDR2 YYREEE (reference sequence). Germline trimming cut 4 bases from V and 5 bases from J; bases unmatched to any gene: 6. The CDR3 is 14 residues long. The CDR3 loop reads CASSLQGAGETQYF. For the CDR3, the DNA is TGTGCCAGCAGCCTACAGGGGGCGGGGGAGACCCAGTACTTC.

This chain links TRBV27 with TRBJ2-3; 8 bases line up with TRBD1. Germline trimming cut 6 bases from V and 1 base from J; bases unmatched to any gene: 3. CDR1 is MNHEY and CDR2 is SMNVEV in the germline V gene (reference sequence). This CDR3 region has 14 residues. The CDR3 nucleotides read TGTGCCAGCAGACAGGGGGGCGGCACAGATACGCAGTATTTT. This gives the protein CASRQGGGTDTQYF.

This clone was seen only a few times. The chain joins TRBV18 to TRBJ1-4; 9 bases are a match to TRBD1. CDR3 length: 15 amino acids. Looked up from germline, CDR1 is KGHSH and CDR2 is LQKENI. V lost 5 bases, J lost 7 bases, and 8 bases stayed unmatched. In DNA, the CDR3 is TGTGCCAGCTCAGATCGACAGGGGGACGGTGAAAAACTGTTTTTT. It codes for CASSDRQGDGEKLFF.

This clone was recorded only once. J is TRBJ2-7 and V is TRBV7-9, with a tentative D call TRBD1 (6 bases). Trimming took off 5 bases at V and 6 bases at J, with 17 bases between the two ends. The CDR3 is 14 amino acids. CDR1 SEHNR and CDR2 FQNEAQ come from the germline V gene (reference sequence). The CDR3 spells CASSAGTLPGEQYF. The CDR3 DNA is TGTGCCAGCAGCGCCGGGACATTACCCGGCGAGCAGTACTTC.

Here the CDR3 DNA reads TGCGCCAGCAGCTCAGGGATCCCGAGCAATCAGCCCCAGCATTTT. Translation gives CASSSGIPSNQPQHF. The rearrangement joins TRBV4-1 to TRBJ1-5; TRBD1 is a possible D gene (5 bases). V lost 5 bases and J 1 base, leaving 12 bases between the germline ends. Germline CDR1 is MGHRA and CDR2 is YSYEKL. The CDR3 has 15 amino acids.

The sample holds a few counts of this clone. The CDR3 reads CASSEGGSPTDTQYF. The CDR3 DNA reads as TGTGCCAGCAGTGAAGGCGGCTCCCCCACAGATACGCAGTATTTT. The V gene is TRBV6-1, the J gene TRBJ2-3; D is undetermined. Germline values: CDR1 MNHNS, CDR2 SASEGT. V shed 1 base and J shed 2 bases, with 10 bases lying between them. There are 15 residues in the CDR3.

The V and J genes are TRBV6-4 and TRBJ2-1; 8 positions agree with TRBD2. The V gene end was trimmed by 6 bases and the J gene end by 6 bases; junction bases not matched to a gene: 10. CDR1 is MRHNA and CDR2 is SNTAGT in the germline V gene. This CDR3 is built from 15 residues. The CDR3 protein is CASSPSGGPGNEQFF. CDR3 nucleotide sequence: TGTGCCAGCAGCCCATCGGGAGGGCCGGGCAATGAGCAGTTCTTC.

The chain links TRBV7-2 to TRBJ2-4; TRBD2 matches 7 bases. V was pared by 5 bases and J by 1 base, with 11 bases of the junction left unmatched. This CDR3 has 17 amino acids. Germline V gene lookup returns CDR1 SGHTA and CDR2 FQGNSA. CDR3 DNA: TGTGCCAGCAGCCCCACCAGGACTAGTAGGGCCAAAAACATTCAGTACTTC. Protein sequence: CASSPTRTSRAKNIQYF.

This clone was seen only a few times. This rearrangement joins TRBV28 to TRBJ2-7; 9 bases line up with TRBD1. Germline V gene sequence: CDR1 MDHEN, CDR2 SYDVKM. This CDR3 is 13 amino acids long. The V gene end was trimmed by 8 bases and the J gene end by 6 bases; junction bases not matched to a gene: 8. The CDR3 DNA is TGTGCCAGCGCTCTGGGACAGGGACGCGAGCAGTACTTC. Translated: CASALGQGREQYF.

This sequence joins TRBV5-8 and TRBJ2-1; D might be TRBD1 (6 bases). There are 14 residues in the CDR3. The V end lost 1 base, the J end lost 5 bases, and 10 bases lay between the germline ends. Per germline, CDR1 SGHTS and CDR2 YDEGEE. The CDR3: CASSLRTVNNEQFF. The CDR3 DNA reads TGTGCCAGCAGCTTGCGGACAGTAAACAATGAGCAGTTCTTC.